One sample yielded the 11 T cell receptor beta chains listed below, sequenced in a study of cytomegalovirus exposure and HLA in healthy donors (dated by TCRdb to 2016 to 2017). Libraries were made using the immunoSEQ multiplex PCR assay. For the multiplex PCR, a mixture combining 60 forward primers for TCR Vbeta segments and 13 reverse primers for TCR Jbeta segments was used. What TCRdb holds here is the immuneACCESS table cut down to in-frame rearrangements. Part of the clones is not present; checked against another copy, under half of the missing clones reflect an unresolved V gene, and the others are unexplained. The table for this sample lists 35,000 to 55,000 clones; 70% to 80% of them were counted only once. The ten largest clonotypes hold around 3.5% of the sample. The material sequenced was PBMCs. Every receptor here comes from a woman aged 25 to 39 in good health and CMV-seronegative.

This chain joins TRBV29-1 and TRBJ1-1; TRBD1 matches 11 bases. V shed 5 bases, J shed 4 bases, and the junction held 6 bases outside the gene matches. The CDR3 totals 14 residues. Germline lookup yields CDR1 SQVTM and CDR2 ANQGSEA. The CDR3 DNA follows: TGCAGCGTTACCGGGACAGGGGGGATCACTGAAGCTTTCTTT. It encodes CSVTGTGGITEAFF.

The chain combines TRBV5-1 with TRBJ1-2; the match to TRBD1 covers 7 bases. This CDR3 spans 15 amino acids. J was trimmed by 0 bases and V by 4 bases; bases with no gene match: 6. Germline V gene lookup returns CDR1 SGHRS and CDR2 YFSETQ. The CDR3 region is CASSRDRGSNYGYTF. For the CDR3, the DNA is TGCGCCAGCAGCCGGGACAGAGGATCTAACTATGGCTACACCTTC.

The CDR3 reads CASTPDRGFLNEQFF. CDR3 nucleotide sequence: TGTGCCAGCACCCCGGACAGGGGATTTTTAAATGAGCAGTTCTTC. V and J are TRBV6-1 and TRBJ2-1, with 9 bases lining up with TRBD1. From germline, CDR1 is MNHNS and CDR2 SASEGT. V gave up 7 bases and J gave up 7 bases; unmatched junction bases: 11. The CDR3 contains 15 residues.

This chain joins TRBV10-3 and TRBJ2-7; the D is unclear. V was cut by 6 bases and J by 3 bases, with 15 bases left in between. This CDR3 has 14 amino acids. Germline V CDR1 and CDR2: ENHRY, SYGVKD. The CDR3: CAIRSGLFLYEQYF. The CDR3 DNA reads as TGTGCCATCAGGTCGGGTCTGTTCCTCTACGAGCAGTACTTC.

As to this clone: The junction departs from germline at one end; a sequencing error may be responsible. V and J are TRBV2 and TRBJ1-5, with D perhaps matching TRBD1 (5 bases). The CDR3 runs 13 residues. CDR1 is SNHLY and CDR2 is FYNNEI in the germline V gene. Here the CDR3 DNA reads TGTGCCAGCAGTCCCACAGGAATAGAAACGATTTATTTT. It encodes CASSPTGIETIYF.

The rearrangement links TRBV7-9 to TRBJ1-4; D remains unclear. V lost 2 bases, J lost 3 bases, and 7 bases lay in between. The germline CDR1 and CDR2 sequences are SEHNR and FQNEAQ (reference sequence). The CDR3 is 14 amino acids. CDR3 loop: CASSLQVSNEKLFF. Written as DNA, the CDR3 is TGTGCCAGCAGCTTACAGGTGTCTAATGAAAAACTGTTTTTT.

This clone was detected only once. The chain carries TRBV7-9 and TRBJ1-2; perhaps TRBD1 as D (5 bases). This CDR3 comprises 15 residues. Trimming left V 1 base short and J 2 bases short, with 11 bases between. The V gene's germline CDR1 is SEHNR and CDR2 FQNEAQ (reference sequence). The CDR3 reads CASSLEGAYNYGYTF. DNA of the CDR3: TGTGCCAGCAGCTTAGAAGGGGCTTACAACTATGGCTACACCTTC. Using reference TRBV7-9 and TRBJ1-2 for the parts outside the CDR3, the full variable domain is DTGVSQNPRHKITKRGQNVTFRCDPISEHNRLYWYRQTLGQGPEFLTYFQNEAQLEKSRLLSDRFSAERPKGSFSTLEIQRTEQGDSAMYLCASSLEGAYNYGYTFGSGTRLTVV.

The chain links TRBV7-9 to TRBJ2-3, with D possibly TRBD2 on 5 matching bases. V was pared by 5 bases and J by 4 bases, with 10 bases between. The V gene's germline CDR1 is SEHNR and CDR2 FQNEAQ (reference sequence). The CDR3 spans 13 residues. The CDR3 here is CASSQSGSDTQYF. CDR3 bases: TGTGCCAGCAGCCAATCGGGGTCAGATACGCAGTATTTT. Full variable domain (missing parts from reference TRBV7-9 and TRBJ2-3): DTGVSQNPRHKITKRGQNVTFRCDPISEHNRLYWYRQTLGQGPEFLTYFQNEAQLEKSRLLSDRFSAERPKGSFSTLEIQRTEQGDSAMYLCASSQSGSDTQYFGPGTRLTVL.

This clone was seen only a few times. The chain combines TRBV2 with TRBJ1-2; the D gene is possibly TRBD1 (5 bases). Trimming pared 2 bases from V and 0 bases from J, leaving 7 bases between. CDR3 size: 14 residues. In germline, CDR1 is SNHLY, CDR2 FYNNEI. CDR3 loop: CASSETGANYGYTF. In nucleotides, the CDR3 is TGTGCCAGCAGTGAAACAGGAGCTAACTATGGCTACACCTTC. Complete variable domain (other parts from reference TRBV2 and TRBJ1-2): EPEVTQTPSHQVTQMGQEVILRCVPISNHLYFYWYRQILGQKVEFLVSFYNNEISEKSEIFDDQFSVERPDGSNFTLKIRSTKLEDSAMYFCASSETGANYGYTFGSGTRLTVV.

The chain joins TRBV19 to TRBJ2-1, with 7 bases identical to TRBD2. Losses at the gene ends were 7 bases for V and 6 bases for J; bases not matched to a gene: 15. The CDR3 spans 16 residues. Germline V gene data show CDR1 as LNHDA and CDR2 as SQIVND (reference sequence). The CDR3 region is CASTTLPGLPPNEQFF. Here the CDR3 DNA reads TGTGCCAGTACCACCCTTCCGGGACTACCCCCCAATGAGCAGTTCTTC. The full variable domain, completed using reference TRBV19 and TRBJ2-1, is DGGITQSPKYLFRKEGQNVTLSCEQNLNHDAMYWYRQDPGQGLRLIYYSQIVNDFQKGDIAEGYSVSREKKESFPLTVTSAQKNPTAFYLCASTTLPGLPPNEQFFGPGTRLTVL.

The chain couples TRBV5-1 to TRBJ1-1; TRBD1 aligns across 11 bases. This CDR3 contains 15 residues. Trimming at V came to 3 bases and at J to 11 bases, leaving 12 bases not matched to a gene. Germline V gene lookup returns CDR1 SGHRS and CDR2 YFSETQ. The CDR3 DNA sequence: TGCGCCAGCAGCTCGATACTCGGACAGGGGGCGGCGGCTTTCTTT. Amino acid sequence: CASSSILGQGAAAFF.